A selection of T cell receptor beta chains follows, all from one sample in a study of tumour-infiltrating T cells in Burkitt lymphoma. Sequencing was performed with immunoSEQ multiplex PCR; in TCRdb, only in-frame clones are kept and a portion is missing. The sample includes 6,400 or so clones, roughly a sixth of them seen just once. What was sequenced was tumor tissue. The receptors stem from a human donor with diffuse large B-cell lymphoma. CDR3s include the opening cysteine and the closing phenylalanine or tryptophan. Fields, in order: V gene, J gene, clone size, D gene, CDR3 protein, CDR3 DNA. The D gene is left open where the match is weak. Only part of the rows carry a size: once, few, many, or a class if the clone is expanded.

>TRBV7-9|TRBJ2-5|-|TRBD1
CASRTGAGGAQETQYF
TGTGCCAGCAGGACAGGGGCGGGTGGCGCCCAAGAGACCCAGTACTTC
>TRBV7-9|TRBJ2-1|-|TRBD2
CASSSSGRGSAYNEQFF
TGTGCCAGCAGCTCTAGCGGGAGAGGAAGCGCCTACAATGAGCAGTTCTTC
>TRBV12-2|TRBJ1-2|-|-
CASRLEVGNYGYTF
TGTGCAAGTCGCTTAGAAGTCGGTAACTATGGCTACACCTTC
>TRBV5-4|TRBJ2-7|-|TRBD2
CASSPRGELYEQYF
TGTGCCAGCAGCCCTCGGGGGGAGCTCTACGAGCAGTACTTC
>TRBV23-1|TRBJ2-2|-|TRBD1
CASSHGTEGPGELFF
TGCGCCAGCAGTCACGGGACAGAGGGCCCCGGGGAGCTGTTTTTT
>TRBV6-6|TRBJ1-5|-|-
CASSPRVLSNQPQHF
TGTGCCAGCAGCCCCAGGGTTTTGAGCAATCAGCCCCAGCATTTT
>TRBV11-3|TRBJ2-7|few|-
CASSLEGSEQYF
TGTGCCAGCAGCTTAGAAGGGAGCGAGCAGTACTTC
>TRBV6-5|TRBJ1-2|-|-
CASSYARHTYGYTF
TGTGCCAGCAGTTACGCGAGACATACCTATGGCTACACCTTC
>TRBV5-1|TRBJ2-5|-|TRBD2
CASSLQLAGEETQYF
TGCGCCAGCAGCTTGCAATTAGCGGGTGAAGAGACCCAGTACTTC
>TRBV10-3|TRBJ2-7|few|-
CAISVGESYEQYF
TGTGCCATCAGTGTAGGCGAATCCTACGAGCAGTACTTC
>TRBV5-8|TRBJ2-1|-|-
CASSPLAGNNEQFF
TGTGCCAGCAGCCCCCTGGCAGGAAACAATGAGCAGTTCTTC
>TRBV4-2|TRBJ2-7|few|-
CASSQDTIGGTVSYEQYF
TGTGCCAGCAGCCAAGATACGATAGGGGGGACTGTTTCCTACGAGCAGTACTTC
>TRBV7-2|TRBJ2-7|-|-
CASSSHDYEQYF
TGTGCCAGCAGCTCACATGACTACGAGCAGTACTTC
>TRBV7-6|TRBJ2-3|few|TRBD1
CASSPGTGGADTQYF
TGTGCCAGCAGCCCCGGGACAGGGGGGGCAGATACGCAGTATTTT
>TRBV19|TRBJ1-4|-|TRBD1
CASGQVRLTNEKLFF
TGTGCCAGCGGACAGGTTCGGCTGACTAATGAAAAACTGTTTTTT
>TRBV7-9|TRBJ2-7|-|-
CASSSDRTEQYF
TGTGCCAGCAGCTCGGACCGTACGGAGCAGTACTTC
>TRBV7-8|TRBJ2-7|-|TRBD2
CASSLGLAGGPLEQYF
TGTGCCAGCAGCTTGGGACTAGCGGGAGGGCCTCTCGAGCAGTACTTC
>TRBV6-5|TRBJ2-1|-|TRBD2
CASSSNTGGRYNEQFF
TGTGCCAGCAGTTCAAACACGGGAGGCCGGTACAATGAGCAGTTCTTC
>TRBV21-1|TRBJ2-7|-|-
CARVDRTHYEQYF
TGTGCCAGAGTAGATAGGACGCACTACGAGCAGTACTTC
>TRBV10-3|TRBJ2-3|few|TRBD2
CATRGGDYSTDTQYF
TGTGCCACGAGGGGAGGGGACTATAGCACAGATACGCAGTATTTT
>TRBV11-2|TRBJ2-7|-|-
CASNGDLPSYEQYF
TGTGCCAGCAACGGGGACTTACCCTCCTACGAGCAGTACTTC
>TRBV5-6|TRBJ2-7|-|-
CASSLWSDRLNYEQYF
TGTGCCAGCAGCTTGTGGAGTGACAGGCTAAACTACGAGCAGTACTTC